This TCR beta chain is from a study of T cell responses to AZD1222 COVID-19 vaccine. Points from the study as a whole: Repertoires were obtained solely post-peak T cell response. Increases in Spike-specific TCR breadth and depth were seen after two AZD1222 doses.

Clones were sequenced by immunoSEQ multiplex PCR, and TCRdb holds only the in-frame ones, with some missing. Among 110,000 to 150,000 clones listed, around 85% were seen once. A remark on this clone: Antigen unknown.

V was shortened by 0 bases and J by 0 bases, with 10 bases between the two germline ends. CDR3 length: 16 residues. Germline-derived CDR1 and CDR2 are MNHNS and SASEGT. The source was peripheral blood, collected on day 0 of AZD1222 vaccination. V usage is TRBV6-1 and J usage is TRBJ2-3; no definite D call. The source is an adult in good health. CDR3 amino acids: CASSEALASSTDTQYF. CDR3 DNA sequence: TGTGCCAGCAGTGAAGCGCTGGCCTCTAGCACAGATACGCAGTATTTT.